This T cell receptor (beta chain) was sequenced for a study of Ad26.COV2.S vaccination and SARS-CoV-2 variants. Sample treatment: over 15 received Ad26.COV2.S at low or high dose, single or two shots; about 5 received placebo; per-sample allocation not given. It was on day 63 after the first vaccine or placebo injection that samples were taken. This person who donated was an adult of 18-55 years in Boston. CDR3 size: 15 residues. V was clipped by 5 bases and J by 6 bases; unmatched bases: 11. The germline V gene has CDR1 SGHVS and CDR2 FNYEAQ. Data came from immunoSEQ multiplex PCR; TCRdb stores just in-frame clones and leaves some out. The sample shows about 440,000 clones, around 91% of them seen only once.

The specimen was peripheral blood, collected in a trial of Ad26.COV2.S vaccine versus placebo. The chain carries TRBV7-6 and TRBJ2-7, with 9 bases aligning to TRBD1. The TCR sequence derives from a person between 18 and 65 years old who received the Ad26.COV2.S COVID-19 vaccine or a placebo. CDR3 amino acids: CASSPDPGQGSEQYF. Here the CDR3 DNA reads TGTGCCAGCAGCCCAGACCCGGGACAGGGAAGCGAGCAGTACTTC.